This TCR beta chain came from a study of Ad26.COV2.S vaccination and SARS-CoV-2 variants. Study as a whole: Trial arm assignment for the donor was COV1001 Ad26.COV2.S. Dosing was one shot or two shots 56 days apart.

Details on this clone: One end of the junction fails to match germline, which may point to a read error.

Libraries were prepared by immunoSEQ multiplex PCR; TCRdb keeps only in-frame clonotypes and omits some of them. The table lists 330,000 or so clones, 85% to 90% of them singletons. Treatment indicated: 15 to 20 received Ad26.COV2.S at low or high dose, single or two shots; about 5 received placebo; per-sample allocation not given. At day 63 after the first vaccine or placebo injection, samples were drawn. Donor was an adult aged 18-55 years in Boston. CDR1 and CDR2 from the germline V gene are SQVTM and ANQGSEA. The CDR3 loop spans 12 amino acids. This receptor was identified in a person between 18 and 65 years old who received the Ad26.COV2.S COVID-19 vaccine or a placebo. The chain links TRBV29-1 to TRBJ1-2; D possibly corresponds to TRBD1 (5 bases). Sequences were derived from peripheral blood, sampled in a trial of Ad26.COV2.S vaccine versus placebo. The CDR3 spells CSVEERTRGPDF. DNA of the CDR3: TGCAGCGTTGAAGAAAGGACCCGGGGCCCAGACTTC.